Below, 17 T cell receptor beta chains from the same sample are listed, as sequenced in a study of shared clonotypes between healthy human individuals. Assay used: immunoSEQ multiplex PCR; TCRdb lists only in-frame clones, some missing. Of about 610,000 clones in the sample, around 97% were seen once. The material sequenced was naive CD4+ T cells sorted from blood. Subset defined: CD45RA+ positively selected. The receptors stem from a woman in her 30s in good health.

The chain uses TRBV28 and TRBJ2-7; 8 bases match TRBD2. Germline V gene lookup returns CDR1 MDHEN and CDR2 SYDVKM. CDR3 length: 15 amino acids. The trim removed 3 bases at V and 4 bases at J, leaving 8 bases unmatched. The CDR3 DNA reads TGTGCCAGCAGTTTCTCCAGCGGGAGTATATACGAGCAGTACTTC. The encoded protein is CASSFSSGSIYEQYF.

This chain joins TRBV11-2 and TRBJ1-4, with TRBD1 identical over 11 bases. Unmatched junction bases numbered 9, after V lost 5 bases and J lost 7 bases. Germline CDR1 reads SGHAT; CDR2 reads FQNNGV. The CDR3 spans 16 residues. CDR3 sequence reads: CASSLGQGALGEKLFF. The CDR3 region has the DNA TGTGCCAGCAGCCTCGGACAGGGGGCGCTGGGTGAAAAACTGTTTTTT. The full variable domain, its missing parts supplied by reference TRBV11-2 and TRBJ1-4, is EAGVAQSPRYKIIEKRQSVAFWCNPISGHATLYWYQQILGQGPKLLIQFQNNGVVDDSQLPKDRFSAERLKGVDSTLKIQPAKLEDSAVYLCASSLGQGALGEKLFFGSGTQLSVL.

This clone has only one observation. Additional DNA sequences in this sample encode the identical CDR3. The chain uses TRBV28 and TRBJ1-2; D is unclear. The CDR3 covers 12 residues. Germline V gives CDR1 MDHEN, CDR2 SYDVKM. V lost 2 bases and J lost 5, with 6 bases in between. The CDR3 sequence is CASSLRLYGYTF. CDR3 in DNA: TGTGCCAGCAGTTTAAGACTTTATGGCTACACCTTC.

The chain employs TRBV11-2 and TRBJ2-1; 9 bases are a match to TRBD1. Germline V gene data show CDR1 as SGHAT and CDR2 as FQNNGV. The CDR3 has 15 residues. V was clipped by 1 base and J by 3 bases; unmatched bases: 1. CDR3 amino acids: CASSLGDRVYNEQFF. The CDR3 DNA sequence: TGTGCCAGCAGCTTAGGGGACAGGGTCTACAATGAGCAGTTCTTC.

The V and J genes are TRBV15 and TRBJ1-4; perhaps TRBD1 as D (6 bases). V was pared by 1 base and J by 8 bases, with 11 bases between. Germline lookup yields CDR1 LNHNV and CDR2 YYDKDF (reference sequence). The CDR3 extends over 14 amino acids. The CDR3 region is CATSRGGGWEKLFF. The DNA for the CDR3 is TGTGCCACCAGCAGAGGAGGGGGTTGGGAAAAACTGTTTTTT.

The CDR3 sequence: CASSWRGGRGEKLFF. The CDR3 bases are TGCGCCAGCAGCTGGAGAGGGGGCCGGGGTGAAAAACTGTTTTTT. The chain joins TRBV5-1 to TRBJ1-4; 7 bases align to TRBD1. Unmatched junction bases numbered 9, after V lost 3 bases and J lost 7 bases. The CDR3 is 15 amino acids. Germline assignment: CDR1 SGHRS and CDR2 YFSETQ.

This clone has more than one count but fewer than ten. DNA for the CDR3: TGTGCCAGTAGTATTGACAGGGGGATCACTGAAGCTTTCTTT. This translates into CASSIDRGITEAFF. The V and J genes are TRBV19 and TRBJ1-1; the match to TRBD1 covers 9 bases. V shed 3 bases and J 4 bases; nucleotides not matched to a gene: 3. The length of the CDR3 is 14 residues. Germline V gene lookup returns CDR1 LNHDA and CDR2 SQIVND (reference sequence).

V and J are TRBV29-1 and TRBJ1-1; D might be TRBD1 (5 bases). The germline CDR1 and CDR2 sequences are SQVTM and ANQGSEA. This CDR3 spans 15 amino acids. Trimming left V 4 bases short and J 4 bases short, with 19 bases between. The CDR3 sequence: CSVGRVESFVTEAFF. CDR3 DNA: TGCAGCGTTGGCAGGGTGGAATCATTCGTCACTGAAGCTTTCTTT.

The chain couples TRBV28 to TRBJ2-7; 13 bases are a match to TRBD2. After removal of 4 bases from V and 6 bases from J, the junction contained 9 bases not matched to a gene. Per the germline V gene, CDR1 is MDHEN and CDR2 is SYDVKM. This CDR3 is built from 16 residues. The CDR3: CASSSSRTSGSGEQYF. The DNA for the CDR3 is TGTGCCAGCAGTTCCTCTCGGACTAGCGGGAGCGGCGAGCAGTACTTC.

The chain is built from TRBV6-5 and TRBJ2-3, with D unclear. The V end lost 3 bases, the J end lost 4 bases, and 17 bases lay between the germline ends. The CDR3 is 16 residues long. Germline CDR1 is MNHEY and CDR2 is SVGAGI. CDR3 in DNA: TGTGCCAGCAGTTATTTAGGAATAACACGGGCAGATACGCAGTATTTT. Its protein is CASSYLGITRADTQYF.

The rearrangement joins TRBV11-2 to TRBJ2-7, with TRBD2 identical over 15 bases. Trimming cost V 5 bases and J 6 bases; bases outside gene matches: 14. The germline V gene encodes CDR1 SGHAT and CDR2 FQNNGV. This CDR3 has 18 amino acids. CDR3 sequence (DNA): TGTGCCAGCAGCCGACTCCCGGGACTAGCGGGAGGAGGGGGCGAGCAGTACTTC. Its translation: CASSRLPGLAGGGGEQYF.

The V call is TRBV5-1, the J call TRBJ2-3, with D possibly being TRBD2 (6 bases). The V end was cut by 3 bases, the J end by 0 bases, with 14 bases between. In germline, CDR1 is SGHRS, CDR2 YFSETQ. The length of the CDR3 is 16 residues. The CDR3, as DNA: TGCGCCAGCAGCTCCATGACTAGGACAAGCACAGATACGCAGTATTTT. Translation gives CASSSMTRTSTDTQYF.

The chain couples TRBV2 to TRBJ2-7; D ambiguous. This CDR3 region has 12 residues. Trimming cost V 5 bases and J 3 bases, with 8 bases left between them. Germline CDR1 reads SNHLY; CDR2 reads FYNNEI. The CDR3, as DNA: TGTGCCAGCAGTACAGAAAGCTACGAGCAGTACTTC. It specifies CASSTESYEQYF.

The chain has TRBV9 and TRBJ2-1, with TRBD1 matching over 8 bases. Germline CDR1 SGDLS, CDR2 YYNGEE. This CDR3 contains 15 residues. Trimming took 4 bases from V and 3 from J; bases not matched to a gene: 6. The CDR3 DNA reads TGTGCCAGCAGCCCTAGGACAGGGTTCTACAATGAGCAGTTCTTC. It is translated as CASSPRTGFYNEQFF.

This chain links TRBV5-1 with TRBJ2-5; 8 bases align to TRBD2. In germline, CDR1 is SGHRS, CDR2 YFSETQ. J gave up 3 bases and V 1 base, and 5 bases lay outside the gene matches. The CDR3 is made up of 15 amino acids. CDR3 region: CASSLRGGEEETQYF. The DNA of the CDR3 is TGCGCCAGCAGCTTGCGGGGGGGCGAGGAAGAGACCCAGTACTTC.

In regard to this clone: The same CDR3 arises from other DNA sequences in this sample as well. The J gene is TRBJ1-1, the V gene TRBV11-2, with 7 bases fitting TRBD1. J gave up 1 base and V 4 bases, and 3 bases lay outside the gene matches. This CDR3 is built from 14 residues. Germline loops: CDR1 SGHAT, CDR2 FQNNGV. CDR3 region: CASSSRDRNTEAFF. The CDR3 coding sequence is TGTGCCAGCAGCTCCCGGGACAGGAACACTGAAGCTTTCTTT.

The chain employs TRBV11-2 and TRBJ2-1; TRBD2 is a possible D gene (5 bases). The CDR3 is made up of 15 amino acids. The V end lost 4 bases, the J end lost 8 bases, and 18 bases lay between the germline ends. Germline V gene lookup returns CDR1 SGHAT and CDR2 FQNNGV. The CDR3 loop is CASSSAHTRSHEQFF. The CDR3 region has the DNA TGTGCCAGCAGCTCAGCCCATACTAGGTCTCATGAGCAGTTCTTC.